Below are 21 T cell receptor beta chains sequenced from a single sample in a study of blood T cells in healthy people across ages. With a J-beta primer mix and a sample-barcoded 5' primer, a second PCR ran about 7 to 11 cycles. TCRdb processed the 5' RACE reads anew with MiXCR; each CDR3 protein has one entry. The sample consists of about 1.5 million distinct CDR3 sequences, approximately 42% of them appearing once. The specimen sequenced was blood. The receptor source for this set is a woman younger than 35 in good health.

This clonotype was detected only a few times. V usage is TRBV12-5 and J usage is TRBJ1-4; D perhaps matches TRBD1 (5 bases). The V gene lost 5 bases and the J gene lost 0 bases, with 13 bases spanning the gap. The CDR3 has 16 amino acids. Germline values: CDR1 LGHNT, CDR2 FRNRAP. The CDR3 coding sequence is TGTGCTAGTGGTCGCGGGACCCACGCAACTAATGAAAAACTGTTTTTT. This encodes CASGRGTHATNEKLFF.

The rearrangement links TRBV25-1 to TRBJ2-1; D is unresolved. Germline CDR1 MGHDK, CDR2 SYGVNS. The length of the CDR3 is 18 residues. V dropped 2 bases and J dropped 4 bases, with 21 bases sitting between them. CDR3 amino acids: CASSEGPRPSSQYNEQFF. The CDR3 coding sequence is TGTGCCAGCAGTGAAGGTCCCCGACCCTCTTCCCAATACAATGAGCAGTTCTTC.

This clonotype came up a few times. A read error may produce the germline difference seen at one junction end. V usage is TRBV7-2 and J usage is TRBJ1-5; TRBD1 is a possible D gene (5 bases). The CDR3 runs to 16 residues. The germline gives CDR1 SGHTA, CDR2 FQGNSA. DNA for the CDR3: TGTGCCAGCAGCTTAGGGTGGCAGGGTAGCCATCAGCCCCAGCATTTT. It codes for CASSLGWQGSHQPQHF.

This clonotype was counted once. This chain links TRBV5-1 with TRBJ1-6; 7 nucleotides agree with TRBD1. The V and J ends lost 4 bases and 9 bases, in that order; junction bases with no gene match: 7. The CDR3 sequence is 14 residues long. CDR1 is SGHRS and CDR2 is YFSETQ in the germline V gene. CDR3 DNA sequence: TGCGCCAGCAGCCGAGACAGGGACAGTTCACCCCTCCACTTT. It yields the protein CASSRDRDSSPLHF.

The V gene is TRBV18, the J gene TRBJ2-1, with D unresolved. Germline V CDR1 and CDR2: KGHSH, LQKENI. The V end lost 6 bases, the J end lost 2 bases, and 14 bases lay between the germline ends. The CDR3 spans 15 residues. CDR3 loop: CASSLPPRTYNEQFF. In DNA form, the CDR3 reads TGTGCCAGCTCCCTTCCGCCCCGAACCTACAATGAGCAGTTCTTC.

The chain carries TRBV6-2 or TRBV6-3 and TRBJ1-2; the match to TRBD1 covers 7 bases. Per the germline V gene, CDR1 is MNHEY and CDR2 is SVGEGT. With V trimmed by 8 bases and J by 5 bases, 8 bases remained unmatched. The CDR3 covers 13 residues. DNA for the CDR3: TGTGCCAGCGGGCAGACAGGGTGGTATGGCTACACCTTC. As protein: CASGQTGWYGYTF.

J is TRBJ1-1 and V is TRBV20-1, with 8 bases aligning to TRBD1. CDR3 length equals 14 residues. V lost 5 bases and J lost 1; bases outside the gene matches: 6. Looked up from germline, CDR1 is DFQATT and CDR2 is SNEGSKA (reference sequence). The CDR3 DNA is TGCAGTGCTCGTCAGGACAGGGAGAACACTGAAGCTTTCTTT. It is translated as CSARQDRENTEAFF.

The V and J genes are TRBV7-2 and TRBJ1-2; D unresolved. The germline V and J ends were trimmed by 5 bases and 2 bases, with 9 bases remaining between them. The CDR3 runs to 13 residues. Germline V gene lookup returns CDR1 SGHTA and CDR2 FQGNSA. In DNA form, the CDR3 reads TGTGCCAGCAGCGTAGAGCGGAACTATGGCTACACCTTC. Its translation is CASSVERNYGYTF.

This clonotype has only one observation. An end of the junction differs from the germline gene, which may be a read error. The CDR3 coding sequence is TGCGTCAGCAGCCAGATGGTTAGCTCCGGGGAGCTGTTTTTT. This gives the protein CVSSQMVSSGELFF. V usage is TRBV4-1 and J usage is TRBJ2-2; D is unresolved. There are 14 residues in the CDR3. Per the germline V gene, CDR1 is MGHRA and CDR2 is YSYEKL.

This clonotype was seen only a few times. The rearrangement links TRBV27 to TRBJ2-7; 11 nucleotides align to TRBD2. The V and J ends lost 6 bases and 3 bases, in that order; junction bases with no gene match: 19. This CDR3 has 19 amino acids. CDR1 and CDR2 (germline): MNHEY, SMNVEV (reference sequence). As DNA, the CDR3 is TGTGCCAGCAGCACCGCGGGTAGCGGGAGGGTCTCTCTCCGCTACGAGCAGTACTTC. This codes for CASSTAGSGRVSLRYEQYF.

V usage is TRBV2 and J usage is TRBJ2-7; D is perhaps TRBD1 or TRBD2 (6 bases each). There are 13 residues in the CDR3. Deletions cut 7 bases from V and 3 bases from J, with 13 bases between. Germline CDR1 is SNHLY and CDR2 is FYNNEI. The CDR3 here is CASKRGVYYEQYF. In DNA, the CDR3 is TGTGCCAGCAAGAGGGGGGTGTACTACGAGCAGTACTTC.

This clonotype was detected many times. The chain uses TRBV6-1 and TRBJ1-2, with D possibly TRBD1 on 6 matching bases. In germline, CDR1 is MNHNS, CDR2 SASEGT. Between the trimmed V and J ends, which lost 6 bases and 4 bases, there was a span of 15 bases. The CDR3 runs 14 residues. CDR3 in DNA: TGTGCCAGCAGGGAGACCAGGGGATCCTATGGCTACACCTTC. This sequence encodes CASRETRGSYGYTF.

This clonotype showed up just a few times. The CDR3 region is CASSFIGGITYNEQFF. In nucleotides, the CDR3 is TGTGCCAGCAGCTTTATAGGGGGCATCACCTACAATGAGCAGTTCTTC. V and J are TRBV12-3 or TRBV12-4 and TRBJ2-1; 7 nucleotides line up with TRBD1. The CDR3 runs 16 residues. The J segment lost 2 bases and the V segment lost 6 bases, leaving 10 bases of the junction unmatched.

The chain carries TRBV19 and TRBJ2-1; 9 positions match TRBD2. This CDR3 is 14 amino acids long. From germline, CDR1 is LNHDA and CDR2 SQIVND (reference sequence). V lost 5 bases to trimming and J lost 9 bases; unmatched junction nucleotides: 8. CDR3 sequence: CASSRLAGDGEQFF. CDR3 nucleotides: TGTGCCAGTAGTCGTTTAGCGGGAGACGGTGAGCAGTTCTTC. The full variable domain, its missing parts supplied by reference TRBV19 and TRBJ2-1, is DGGITQSPKYLFRKEGQNVTLSCEQNLNHDAMYWYRQDPGQGLRLIYYSQIVNDFQKGDIAEGYSVSREKKESFPLTVTSAQKNPTAFYLCASSRLAGDGEQFFGPGTRLTVL.

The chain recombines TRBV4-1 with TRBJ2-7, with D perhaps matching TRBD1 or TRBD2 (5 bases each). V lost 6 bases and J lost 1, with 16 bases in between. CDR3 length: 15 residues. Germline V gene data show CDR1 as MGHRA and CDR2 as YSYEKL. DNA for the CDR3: TGCGCCAGCAGACAGGCGCCCGAGGGATCCTACGAGCAGTACTTC. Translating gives CASRQAPEGSYEQYF.

CDR3 sequence: CASSPDRGKAFF. The CDR3 DNA reads as TGTGCCAGCAGCCCAGACAGGGGTAAAGCTTTCTTT. The chain carries TRBV12-3 or TRBV12-4 and TRBJ1-1; 8 bases map to TRBD1. This CDR3 comprises 12 residues. The V gene end was trimmed by 6 bases and the J gene end by 9 bases; junction bases not matched to a gene: 6.

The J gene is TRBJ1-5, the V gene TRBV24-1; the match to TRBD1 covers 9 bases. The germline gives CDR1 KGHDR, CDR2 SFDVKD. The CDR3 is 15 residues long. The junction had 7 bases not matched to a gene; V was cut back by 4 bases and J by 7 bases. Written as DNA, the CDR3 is TGTGCCACCAGTGACTCCGGACAGGGGCCCCAGCCCCAGCATTTT. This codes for CATSDSGQGPQPQHF.

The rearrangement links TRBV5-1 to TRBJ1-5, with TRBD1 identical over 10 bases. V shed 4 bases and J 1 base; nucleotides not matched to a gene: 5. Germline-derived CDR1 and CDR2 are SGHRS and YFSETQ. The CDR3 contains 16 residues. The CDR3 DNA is TGCGCCAGCAGCCCAGGGACAGGGGACAGCAATCAGCCCCAGCATTTT. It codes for CASSPGTGDSNQPQHF.

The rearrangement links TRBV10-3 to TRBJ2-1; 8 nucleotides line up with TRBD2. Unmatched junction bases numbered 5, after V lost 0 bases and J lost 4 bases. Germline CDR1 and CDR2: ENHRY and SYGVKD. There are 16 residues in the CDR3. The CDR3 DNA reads TGTGCCATCAGTGAGTCCAAGACTAGCGCTTACAATGAGCAGTTCTTC. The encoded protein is CAISESKTSAYNEQFF.

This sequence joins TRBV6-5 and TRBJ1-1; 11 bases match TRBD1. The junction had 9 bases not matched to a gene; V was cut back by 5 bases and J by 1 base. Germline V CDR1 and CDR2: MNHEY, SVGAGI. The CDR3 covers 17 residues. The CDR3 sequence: CASSHFGTGGWNTEAFF. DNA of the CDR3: TGTGCCAGCAGTCACTTTGGGACAGGGGGGTGGAACACTGAAGCTTTCTTT.

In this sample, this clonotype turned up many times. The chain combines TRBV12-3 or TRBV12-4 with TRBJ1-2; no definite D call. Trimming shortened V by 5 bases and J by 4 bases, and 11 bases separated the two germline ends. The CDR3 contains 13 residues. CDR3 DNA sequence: TGTGCCAGCAGTCCCAGTGCGCTCTATGGCTACACCTTC. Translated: CASSPSALYGYTF.